The 12 T cell receptor beta chains below come from one sample, sequenced in a study of vaccination and CD4 T cells after COVID-19. CD4+ T cells that had been cultured provided DNA sequenced with the Oncomine TCR Beta short-read assay. From the PCR reads, TCRdb called clonotypes with MiXCR, one entry per CDR3 protein. This sample yields 11,000 to 15,000 distinct CDR3 sequences, of which about 50% are seen a single time; about 8.3% belongs to the top ten. Treatment here: approximately 9-day PBMC culture with coronavirus spike peptide pools or control peptides (ViraFEST assay). The antigens these receptors bind are not known. Sequencing was performed on CD4+ T cells from blood, cultured in vitro. Receptor source: a human donor who had recovered from COVID-19.

The chain has TRBV7-2 and TRBJ2-5; 14 bases map to TRBD2. With V trimmed by 4 bases and J by 5 bases, 6 bases remained unmatched. Germline V gene lookup returns CDR1 SGHTA and CDR2 FQGNSA. The length of the CDR3 is 16 residues. The CDR3: CASSSRTSGRWETQYF. CDR3 nucleotide sequence: TGTGCCAGCAGCTCCAGGACTAGCGGGAGGTGGGAGACCCAGTACTTC.

This clonotype has just a few counts. The chain employs TRBV20-1 and TRBJ2-1; no definite D call. The germline V and J ends were trimmed by 3 bases and 11 bases, with 11 bases remaining between them. Per the germline V gene, CDR1 is DFQATT and CDR2 is SNEGSKA (reference sequence). This CDR3 is built from 11 residues. In DNA form, the CDR3 reads TGCAGTGCTAGGGGCGGTGCCAAGCAGTTCTTC. Its translation is CSARGGAKQFF.

This clonotype was found a few times. V usage is TRBV15 and J usage is TRBJ1-6, with D hard to call. The germline V gene encodes CDR1 LNHNV and CDR2 YYDKDF (reference sequence). V lost 1 base, J lost 5 bases, and 12 bases lay in between. The CDR3 has 16 residues. This chain's CDR3 is CATSRAPGANNSPLHF. CDR3 bases: TGTGCCACCAGCAGAGCGCCAGGCGCCAATAATTCACCCCTCCACTTT. Supplemented by reference TRBV15 and TRBJ1-6, the full variable domain reads DAMVIQNPRYQVTQFGKPVTLSCSQTLNHNVMYWYQQKSSQAPKLLFHYYDKDFNNEADTPDNFQSRRPNTSFCFLDIRSPGLGDTAMYLCATSRAPGANNSPLHFGNGTRLTVT.

This clonotype was seen a few times. The gene calls are TRBV24-1 and TRBJ2-2; D perhaps matches TRBD2 (6 bases). Germline lookup yields CDR1 KGHDR and CDR2 SFDVKD. This CDR3 has 18 amino acids. V lost 4 bases to trimming and J lost 7 bases, with 24 bases between them. CDR3 bases: TGTGCCACCAGTGACCCCTCGACTAGTAGTGGAATGAACGGGGAGCTGTTTTTT. Its translation: CATSDPSTSSGMNGELFF.

J is TRBJ2-3 and V is TRBV20-1, with D possibly being TRBD1 (6 bases). Germline V gene data show CDR1 as DFQATT and CDR2 as SNEGSKA (reference sequence). This CDR3 spans 14 amino acids. With 1 base removed from V and 10 bases from J, the gap between germline ends came to 18 bases. The CDR3 nucleotides are TGCAGTGCTAGAGCTCACGACGGGGCAGGGGCGCAGTATTTT. As protein: CSARAHDGAGAQYF.

The CDR3 spells CATWGSGRNEQFF. CDR3 DNA: TGTGCCACCTGGGGTAGCGGGAGAAATGAGCAGTTCTTC. The J gene is TRBJ2-1, the V gene TRBV6-1; 9 positions match TRBD2. Germline CDR1 reads MNHNS; CDR2 reads SASEGT. The CDR3 contains 13 residues. V was clipped by 10 bases and J by 7 bases; unmatched bases: 8.

A few counts support this clonotype. The rearrangement links TRBV30 to TRBJ1-2; D is unresolved. The germline gives CDR1 GTSNPN, CDR2 SVGIG (reference sequence). The V and J ends lost 0 bases and 3 bases respectively, with 2 bases between them. The CDR3 contains 11 residues. CDR3 in amino acids: CAWSVYYGYTF. The CDR3, as DNA: TGTGCCTGGAGTGTATACTATGGCTACACCTTC.

There are a few counts of this clonotype. The chain uses TRBV19 and TRBJ1-5, with unresolved D. The germline V gene has CDR1 LNHDA and CDR2 SQIVND (reference sequence). The CDR3 sequence is 13 residues long. Trimming removed 2 bases from V and 6 bases from J, with 8 bases in between. The CDR3 reads CASSISNRQPQHF. The CDR3 DNA sequence: TGTGCCAGTAGTATATCGAATCGTCAGCCCCAGCATTTT.

The chain combines TRBV28 with TRBJ1-5; D gene ambiguous. The germline V and J ends were trimmed by 5 bases and 7 bases, with 15 bases remaining between them. The CDR3 is made up of 14 amino acids. From germline, CDR1 is MDHEN and CDR2 SYDVKM. The CDR3 DNA follows: TGTGCCAGCAGTCTCCAATTGGACGGCCAGCCCCAGCATTTT. It yields the protein CASSLQLDGQPQHF.

The chain couples TRBV12-3 or TRBV12-4 to TRBJ2-7; possible D gene TRBD1, 6 bases. The CDR3 sequence is 14 residues long. Trimming cost V 3 bases and J 0 bases, with 9 bases left between them. This chain's CDR3 is CASSFGTTSYEQYF. The DNA for the CDR3 is TGTGCCAGCAGTTTTGGGACAACCTCCTACGAGCAGTACTTC.

This clonotype was seen more than once but under ten times. The genes are TRBV24-1 and TRBJ2-2; perhaps TRBD2 as D (5 bases). Germline V gene lookup returns CDR1 KGHDR and CDR2 SFDVKD. Trimming removed 4 bases at V and 0 bases at J, with 11 bases between. The CDR3 loop spans 16 amino acids. The chain's CDR3 is CATSDPRGTNTGELFF. In nucleotides, the CDR3 is TGTGCCACCAGTGACCCTCGGGGAACGAACACCGGGGAGCTGTTTTTT.

The chain couples TRBV6-2 or TRBV6-3 to TRBJ1-5; D gene unclear. The V gene lost 4 bases and the J gene lost 9 bases, with 13 bases spanning the gap. In germline, CDR1 is MNHEY, CDR2 SVGEGT. The CDR3 spans 13 residues. CDR3 sequence: CASSSFEPGPQHF. CDR3 coding DNA: TGTGCCAGCAGTTCCTTTGAGCCCGGGCCCCAGCATTTT.